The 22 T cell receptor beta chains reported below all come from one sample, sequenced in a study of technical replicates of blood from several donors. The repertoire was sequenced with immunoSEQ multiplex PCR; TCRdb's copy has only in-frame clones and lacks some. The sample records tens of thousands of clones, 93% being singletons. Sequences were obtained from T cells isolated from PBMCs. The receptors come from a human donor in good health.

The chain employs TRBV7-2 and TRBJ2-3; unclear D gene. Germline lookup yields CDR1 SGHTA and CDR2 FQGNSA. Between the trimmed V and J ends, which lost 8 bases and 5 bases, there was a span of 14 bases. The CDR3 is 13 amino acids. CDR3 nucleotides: TGTGCCAGCTCCCCACCGGGTCTAGATACGCAGTATTTT. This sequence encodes CASSPPGLDTQYF.

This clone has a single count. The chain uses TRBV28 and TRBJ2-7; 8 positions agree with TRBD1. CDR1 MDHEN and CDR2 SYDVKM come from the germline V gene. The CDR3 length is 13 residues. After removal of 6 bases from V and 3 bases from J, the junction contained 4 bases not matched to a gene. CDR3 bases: TGTGCCAGCAGGGACAGGGCCATCTACGAGCAGTACTTC. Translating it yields CASRDRAIYEQYF.

For the CDR3, the DNA is TGCAGCGTTGGTAGTCAAGAGACCCAGTACTTC. This codes for CSVGSQETQYF. V is TRBV29-1 and J is TRBJ2-5; D remains ambiguous. Trimming took off 4 bases at V and 2 bases at J, with 5 bases between the two ends. Germline CDR1 reads SQVTM; CDR2 reads ANQGSEA. The CDR3 extends over 11 amino acids. Based on the CDR3 plus reference TRBV29-1 and TRBJ2-5, the full variable domain is SAVISQKPSRDICQRGTSLTIQCQVDSQVTMMFWYRQQPGQSLTLIATANQGSEATYESGFVIDKFPISRPNLTFSTLTVSNMSPEDSSIYLCSVGSQETQYFGPGTRLLVL.

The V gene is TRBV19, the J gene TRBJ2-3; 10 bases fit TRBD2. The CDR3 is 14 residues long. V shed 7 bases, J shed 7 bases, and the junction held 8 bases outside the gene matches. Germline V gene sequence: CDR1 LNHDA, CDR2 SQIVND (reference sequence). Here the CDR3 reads CASTSGGLGNTQYF. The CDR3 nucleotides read TGTGCCAGTACTAGCGGGGGTTTGGGGAATACGCAGTATTTT. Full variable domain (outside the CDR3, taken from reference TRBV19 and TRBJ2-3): DGGITQSPKYLFRKEGQNVTLSCEQNLNHDAMYWYRQDPGQGLRLIYYSQIVNDFQKGDIAEGYSVSREKKESFPLTVTSAQKNPTAFYLCASTSGGLGNTQYFGPGTRLTVL.

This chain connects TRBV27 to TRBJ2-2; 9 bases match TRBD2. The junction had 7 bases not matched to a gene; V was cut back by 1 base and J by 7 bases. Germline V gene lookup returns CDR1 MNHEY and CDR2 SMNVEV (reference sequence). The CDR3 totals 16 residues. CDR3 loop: CASSLWAGGRDGELFF. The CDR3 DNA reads TGTGCCAGCAGTTTATGGGCGGGGGGGCGCGACGGGGAGCTGTTTTTT.

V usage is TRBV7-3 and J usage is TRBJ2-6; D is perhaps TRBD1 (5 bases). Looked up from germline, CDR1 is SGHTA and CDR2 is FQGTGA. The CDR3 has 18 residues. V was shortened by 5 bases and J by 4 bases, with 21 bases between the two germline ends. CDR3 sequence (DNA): TGTGCCAGCAGCCCCCCTAAGGGGCGACGGTTGGGGGCCAACGTCCTGACTTTC. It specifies CASSPPKGRRLGANVLTF.

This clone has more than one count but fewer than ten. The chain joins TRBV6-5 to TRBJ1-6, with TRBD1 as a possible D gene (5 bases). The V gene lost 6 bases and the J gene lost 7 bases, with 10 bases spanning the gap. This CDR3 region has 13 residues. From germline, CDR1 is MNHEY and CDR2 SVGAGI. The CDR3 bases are TGTGCCAGCAGGCGACAGAAAAATTCACCCCTCCACTTT. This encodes CASRRQKNSPLHF.

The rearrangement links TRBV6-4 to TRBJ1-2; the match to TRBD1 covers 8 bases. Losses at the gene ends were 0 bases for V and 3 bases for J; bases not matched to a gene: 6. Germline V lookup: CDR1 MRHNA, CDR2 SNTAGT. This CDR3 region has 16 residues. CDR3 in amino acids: CASSDSGQGPHYGYTF. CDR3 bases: TGTGCCAGCAGTGACTCAGGACAGGGCCCTCACTATGGCTACACCTTC.

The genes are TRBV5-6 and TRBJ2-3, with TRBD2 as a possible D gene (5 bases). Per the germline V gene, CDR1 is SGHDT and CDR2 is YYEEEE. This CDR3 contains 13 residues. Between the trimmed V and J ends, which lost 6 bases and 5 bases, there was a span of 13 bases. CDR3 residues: CASTTSRVDTQYF. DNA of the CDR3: TGTGCCAGCACCACTAGTAGGGTAGATACGCAGTATTTT.

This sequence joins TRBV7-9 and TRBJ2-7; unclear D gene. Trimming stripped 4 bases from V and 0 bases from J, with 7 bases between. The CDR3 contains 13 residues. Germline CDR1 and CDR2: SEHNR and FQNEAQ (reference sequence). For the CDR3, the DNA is TGTGCCAGCAGCTATGGCAGCTCCTACGAGCAGTACTTC. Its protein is CASSYGSSYEQYF.

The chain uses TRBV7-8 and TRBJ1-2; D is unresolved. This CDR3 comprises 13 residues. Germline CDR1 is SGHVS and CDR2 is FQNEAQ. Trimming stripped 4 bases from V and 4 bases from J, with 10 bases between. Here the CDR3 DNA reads TGTGCCAGCAGCTCCCGGGTCTTCTATGGCTACACCTTC. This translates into CASSSRVFYGYTF.

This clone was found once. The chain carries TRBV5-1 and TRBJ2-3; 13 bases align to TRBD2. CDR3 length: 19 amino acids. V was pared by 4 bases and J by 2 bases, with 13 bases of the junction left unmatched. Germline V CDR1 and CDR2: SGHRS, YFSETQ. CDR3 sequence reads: CASSGATSGGAFYTDTQYF. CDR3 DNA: TGCGCCAGCAGCGGGGCCACTAGCGGGGGGGCCTTTTACACAGATACGCAGTATTTT.

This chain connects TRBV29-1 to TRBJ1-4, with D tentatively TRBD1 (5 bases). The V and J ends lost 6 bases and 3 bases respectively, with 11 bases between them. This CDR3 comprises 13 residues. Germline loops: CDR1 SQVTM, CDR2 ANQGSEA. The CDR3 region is CSVGWGANEKLFF. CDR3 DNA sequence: TGCAGCGTGGGATGGGGGGCTAATGAAAAACTGTTTTTT. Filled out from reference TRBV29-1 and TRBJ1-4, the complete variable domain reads SAVISQKPSRDICQRGTSLTIQCQVDSQVTMMFWYRQQPGQSLTLIATANQGSEATYESGFVIDKFPISRPNLTFSTLTVSNMSPEDSSIYLCSVGWGANEKLFFGSGTQLSVL.

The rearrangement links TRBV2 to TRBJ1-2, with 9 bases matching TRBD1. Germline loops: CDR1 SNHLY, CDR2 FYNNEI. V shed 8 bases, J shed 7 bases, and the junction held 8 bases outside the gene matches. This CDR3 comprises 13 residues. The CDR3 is CASLLGQGFGYTF. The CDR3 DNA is TGTGCCAGCCTTCTTGGACAGGGGTTTGGCTACACCTTC.

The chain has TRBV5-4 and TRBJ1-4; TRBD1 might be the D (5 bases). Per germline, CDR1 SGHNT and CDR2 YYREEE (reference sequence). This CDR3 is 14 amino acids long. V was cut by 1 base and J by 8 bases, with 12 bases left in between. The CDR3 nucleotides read TGTGCCAGCAGCTTGTTAGGGGAGGGGGAAAAACTGTTTTTT. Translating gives CASSLLGEGEKLFF.

CDR3 amino acids: CASSSDGTGGRRTQYF. The CDR3 region has the DNA TGCGCCAGCAGCTCGGACGGGACAGGGGGCAGGAGAACGCAGTATTTT. The chain has TRBV5-1 and TRBJ2-3; 12 bases map to TRBD1. Germline loops: CDR1 SGHRS, CDR2 YFSETQ. The CDR3 extends over 16 amino acids. The V gene end was trimmed by 3 bases and the J gene end by 9 bases; junction bases not matched to a gene: 11.

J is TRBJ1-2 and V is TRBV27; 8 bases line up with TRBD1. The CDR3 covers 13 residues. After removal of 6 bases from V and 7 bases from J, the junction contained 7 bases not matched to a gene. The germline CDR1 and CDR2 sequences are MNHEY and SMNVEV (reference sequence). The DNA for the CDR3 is TGTGCCAGCAGGGACAGGGAGGCCTCTGGCTACACCTTC. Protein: CASRDREASGYTF.

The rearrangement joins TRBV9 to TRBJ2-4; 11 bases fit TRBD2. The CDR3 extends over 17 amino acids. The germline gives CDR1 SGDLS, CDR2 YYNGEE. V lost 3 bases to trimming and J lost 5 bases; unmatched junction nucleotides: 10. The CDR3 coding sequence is TGTGCCAGCAGCGCAAAGACTAGCGGGACTGGGGAAAACATTCAGTACTTC. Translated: CASSAKTSGTGENIQYF. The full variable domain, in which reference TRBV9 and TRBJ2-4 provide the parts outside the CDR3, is DSGVTQTPKHLITATGQRVTLRCSPRSGDLSVYWYQQSLDQGLQFLIQYYNGEERAKGNILERFSAQQFPDLHSELNLSSLELGDSALYFCASSAKTSGTGENIQYFGAGTRLSVL.

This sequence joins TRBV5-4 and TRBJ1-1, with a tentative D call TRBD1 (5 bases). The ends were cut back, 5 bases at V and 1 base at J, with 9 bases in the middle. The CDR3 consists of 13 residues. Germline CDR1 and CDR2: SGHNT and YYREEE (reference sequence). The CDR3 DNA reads TGTGCCAGCAGACTACAGGAGAACACTGAAGCTTTCTTT. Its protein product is CASRLQENTEAFF. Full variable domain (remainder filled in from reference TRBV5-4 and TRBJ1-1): ETGVTQSPTHLIKTRGQQVTLRCSSQSGHNTVSWYQQALGQGPQFIFQYYREEENGRGNFPPRFSGLQFPNYSSELNVNALELDDSALYLCASRLQENTEAFFGQGTRLTVV.

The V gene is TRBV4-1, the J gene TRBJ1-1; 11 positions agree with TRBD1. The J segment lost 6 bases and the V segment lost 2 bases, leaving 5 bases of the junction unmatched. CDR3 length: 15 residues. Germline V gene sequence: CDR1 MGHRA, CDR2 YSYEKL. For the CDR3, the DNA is TGCGCCAGCAGCCAATCGGACAGGGGGCTCTCTGAAGCTTTCTTT. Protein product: CASSQSDRGLSEAFF.

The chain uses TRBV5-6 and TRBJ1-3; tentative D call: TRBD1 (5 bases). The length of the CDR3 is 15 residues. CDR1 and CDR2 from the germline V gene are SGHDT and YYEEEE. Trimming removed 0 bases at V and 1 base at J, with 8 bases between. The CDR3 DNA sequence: TGTGCCAGCAGCTTGGTACCAGGGTCTGGAAACACCATATATTTT. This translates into CASSLVPGSGNTIYF.

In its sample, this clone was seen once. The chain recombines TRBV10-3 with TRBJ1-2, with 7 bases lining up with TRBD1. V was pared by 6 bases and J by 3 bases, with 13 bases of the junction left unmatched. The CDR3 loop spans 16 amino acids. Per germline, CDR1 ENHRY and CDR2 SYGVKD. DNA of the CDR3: TGTGCCATCAGGGCTGACAGGGCTTTTGGGGACTATGGCTACACCTTC. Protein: CAIRADRAFGDYGYTF.